There are many counts of the clone carrying this TCR beta chain. One entry per CDR3 protein, called by TCRdb with MiXCR from the 5' RACE reads. The table lists tens of thousands of distinct CDR3 sequences, just under 7.5% of them singletons. Germline values: CDR1 MGHRA, CDR2 YSYEKL. The CDR3 extends over 13 amino acids. Unmatched junction bases numbered 3, after V lost 3 bases and J lost 11 bases. This sample is part of a study of T-cell memory formation after mild COVID-19. The sequenced sample was PBMCs or a T cell subset sorted from them (not recorded which). The rearrangement links TRBV4-1 to TRBJ2-1, with TRBD2 matching 11 bases. This TCR came from an adult woman who had mild COVID-19 (a few samples of this study predate the infection). Cell type and time point are not known. The DNA for the CDR3 is TGCGCCAGCAGCCAGCGACTAGCGGGACAGCAGTTCTTC. This gives the protein CASSQRLAGQQFF.